This T cell receptor (beta chain) was captured by sequencing in a study of esophageal squamous cell carcinoma under preoperative chemotherapy listed by TCRdb under 2018. About the study as a whole: TCR repertoires were profiled in both peripheral blood T cells and tumor-infiltrating lymphocytes. Repertoires were compared between samples taken before and after paclitaxel-nedaplatin therapy. The study examined the effect of paclitaxel-nedaplatin chemotherapy on T-cell receptor repertoires in patients with esophageal squamous cell carcinoma. The cohort comprised 4 or 5 patients with primary esophageal squamous cell carcinoma.

Sample time point, as interpreted from the label and publication: before preoperative PTX-NDP chemotherapy. Patients received paclitaxel-nedaplatin as preoperative chemotherapy before surgery. On this clonotype itself: The antigen it recognizes is unknown. No base quality values were provided; no much bigger clone lies one nucleotide off.

Overall study outcomes, separate from this receptor: Post-treatment tumor-infiltrating lymphocytes appeared partly derived from peripheral T cells migrating into the tumor, not solely from local clonal changes. After chemotherapy, peripheral T cells showed a significant rise in TCR diversity, whereas tumor-infiltrating lymphocytes did not. The analysis included only 4 or 5 patients with esophageal squamous cell carcinoma, making the cohort small. Paclitaxel-nedaplatin therapy caused immediate and substantial changes in clonotype frequency, and abundant clones were more likely to contract than to amplify.

The library was built by means of PCR. The listed sequencing device is HiSeq X Ten. High-throughput sequencing was used to characterize the TCR repertoires. TCRdb cleaned the public reads at Q25 with fastp, built clones with MiXCR and kept in-frame beta chains. Each record represents a unique CDR3 protein, reported with the most common genes and DNA among its rows. The sample table contains about 30,000 distinct CDR3 sequences; only one count was recorded for under 60% of them. About an eighth of the sample is held by the ten biggest clonotypes. The specimen was obtained from a patient given preoperative chemotherapy. The origin of this receptor is a human donor with esophageal squamous cell carcinoma. The donor label of this sample is uncertain.

The DNA is TGTGCCAGCAGTGGCCTACAGGGGGTTGCCTTTAGAGTAAGCACAGGGACGCAGTATTTT. This codes for CASSGLQGVAFRVSTGTQYF. The rearranged chain carries TRBV6-1 and TRBJ2-3, with TRBD1 matching 8 junction bases. The CDR3 holds 20 amino acids from the cysteine to the phenylalanine. The retained sequence is limited to the CDR3, 60 bases, with the frame set at the first base. At the junction V is shortened by 4 bases and J by 9 bases; bases outside the gene matches: 27. Based on the germline V gene, the CDR1 and CDR2 sequences are MNHNS and SASEGT.